A single sample gave rise to the 10 T cell receptor beta chains below, sequenced in a study of shared clonotypes between healthy human individuals. TCRdb keeps only in-frame clones here, not all; method: immunoSEQ multiplex PCR. The profile shows more than 2 million clones, over 85% of them singletons. Terminally differentiated effector memory CD45RA+ cells were left out of the naive CD8 fraction, which was CD45RO-negative and positively selected for CCR7. The sequenced material came from naive CD8+ T cells from PBMCs. The receptors shown here come from a man aged 18-30 years in good health. Some clones in this sample may be carry-over from other donors' samples.

The chain joins TRBV7-6 to TRBJ2-7; 8 bases are a match to TRBD1. V gave up 4 bases and J gave up 3 bases; unmatched junction bases: 8. The CDR3 has 15 amino acids. Germline lookup yields CDR1 SGHVS and CDR2 FNYEAQ. The chain's CDR3 is CASSSGTGPFYEQYF. CDR3 sequence (DNA): TGTGCCAGCAGCTCGGGGACAGGTCCCTTCTACGAGCAGTACTTC.

V gene TRBV7-3 combines with J gene TRBJ2-3; D remains ambiguous. V was shortened by 5 bases and J by 6 bases, with 15 bases between the two germline ends. Germline loops: CDR1 SGHTA, CDR2 FQGTGA. This CDR3 spans 14 amino acids. For the CDR3, the DNA is TGTGCCAGCAGCCTAGGGATTGCGCGCGATACGCAGTATTTT. It specifies CASSLGIARDTQYF.

The V and J genes are TRBV30 and TRBJ2-2; D remains unclear. The CDR3 spans 16 residues. Germline CDR1 reads GTSNPN; CDR2 reads SVGIG (reference sequence). V was pared by 2 bases and J by 5 bases, with 18 bases between. The CDR3 protein is CAWSSDGLDLTGELFF. Written as DNA, the CDR3 is TGTGCCTGGAGTTCGGATGGTCTAGATCTTACCGGGGAGCTGTTTTTT.

The chain carries TRBV28 and TRBJ2-3; D might be TRBD1 (6 bases). The CDR3 is 15 amino acids. The germline V gene has CDR1 MDHEN and CDR2 SYDVKM. V was trimmed by 5 bases and J by 5 bases, leaving 17 bases between them. This chain's CDR3 is CASSIRDTVEDTQYF. The CDR3 DNA is TGTGCCAGCAGTATCCGGGACACCGTGGAAGATACGCAGTATTTT.

The chain recombines TRBV7-6 with TRBJ1-4; TRBD1 might be the D (6 bases). CDR3 size: 17 residues. V lost 1 base, J lost 4 bases, and 16 bases lay in between. CDR1 is SGHVS, CDR2 FNYEAQ, per germline. The CDR3, as DNA: TGTGCCAGCAGCTTAGAGTCCGGACAGATAGATAATGAAAAACTGTTTTTT. This sequence encodes CASSLESGQIDNEKLFF. The variable domain in full, with the rest retrieved from reference TRBV7-6 and TRBJ1-4, is GAGVSQSPRYKVTKRGQDVALRCDPISGHVSLYWYRQALGQGPEFLTYFNYEAQQDKSGLPNDRFSAERPEGSISTLTIQRTEQRDSAMYRCASSLESGQIDNEKLFFGSGTQLSVL.

The rearrangement uses TRBV19 and TRBJ1-3, with TRBD1 matching 8 bases. V dropped 7 bases and J dropped 0; count of bases not matched to a gene: 5. Germline V gives CDR1 LNHDA, CDR2 SQIVND (reference sequence). The CDR3 consists of 15 residues. CDR3 amino acids: CASMGTGISGNTIYF. DNA for the CDR3: TGTGCCAGTATGGGGACAGGCATCTCTGGAAACACCATATATTTT.

This clone appeared once. This chain connects TRBV7-8 to TRBJ1-5; D perhaps matches TRBD1 (5 bases). V was clipped by 7 bases and J by 2 bases, with 15 bases between them. CDR3 length equals 15 residues. The germline gives CDR1 SGHVS, CDR2 FQNEAQ. This chain's CDR3 is CASTTGGGGNQPQHF. CDR3 bases: TGTGCCAGCACCACCGGGGGGGGAGGCAATCAGCCCCAGCATTTT.

The chain is built from TRBV5-5 and TRBJ2-1; D may be TRBD1 (5 bases). The germline gives CDR1 SGHKS, CDR2 YYEKEE (reference sequence). The CDR3 is made up of 13 amino acids. V lost 0 bases and J lost 9, with 10 bases in between. CDR3 nucleotide sequence: TGTGCCAGCAGCTTGGTTAGCAGGGCTGAGCAGTTCTTC. Translation: CASSLVSRAEQFF. Supplemented by reference TRBV5-5 and TRBJ2-1, the full variable domain reads DAGVTQSPTHLIKTRGQQVTLRCSPISGHKSVSWYQQVLGQGPQFIFQYYEKEERGRGNFPDRFSARQFPNYSSELNVNALLLGDSALYLCASSLVSRAEQFFGPGTRLTVL.

Concerning this clone: Additional DNA sequences in this sample encode the identical CDR3. The rearrangement joins TRBV28 to TRBJ1-1; D gene ambiguous. Trimming cost V 4 bases and J 0 bases, with 6 bases left between them. The CDR3 extends over 13 amino acids. The V gene's germline CDR1 is MDHEN and CDR2 SYDVKM. DNA for the CDR3: TGTGCCAGCAGTTCCCAGGTGAACACTGAAGCTTTCTTT. Its translation is CASSSQVNTEAFF.

This clone appeared a few times. The chain is built from TRBV27 and TRBJ2-7; perhaps TRBD2 as D (6 bases). The CDR3 sequence is 12 residues long. V was cut by 5 bases and J by 4 bases, with 9 bases left in between. Germline V lookup: CDR1 MNHEY, CDR2 SMNVEV (reference sequence). CDR3 bases: TGTGCCAGCAGTAATAGCGGATACGAGCAGTACTTC. It codes for CASSNSGYEQYF.